What follows are 12 T cell receptor beta chains derived from one specimen sequenced in a study of cytomegalovirus exposure and HLA in healthy donors (TCRdb year 2017). The library relied on the immunoSEQ multiplex PCR assay. TCRdb holds this immuneACCESS table with in-frame rearrangements only. Some clones are missing; in checked studies, unresolved V genes explain under half, and the rest has no known cause. For this sample the table gives under 150,000 clones, of which around nine tenths were detected only once. The leading ten clones occupy about 1.9% of the sample. The sequencing input was PBMCs. These receptors came from a woman in her late teens or twenties in good health and CMV-seronegative.

This chain joins TRBV30 and TRBJ2-7; a possible D gene is TRBD2 (6 bases). This CDR3 has 14 amino acids. From germline, CDR1 is GTSNPN and CDR2 SVGIG (reference sequence). With 3 bases removed from V and 3 bases from J, the gap between germline ends came to 15 bases. The CDR3 loop reads CAWSAGTPSYEQYF. CDR3 bases: TGTGCCTGGAGCGCCGGGACTCCTAGCTACGAGCAGTACTTC.

In the case of this clone: This sample includes further DNA sequences coding for the same CDR3. V usage is TRBV5-1 and J usage is TRBJ1-3, with unresolved D. The CDR3 covers 15 residues. Trimming cost V 0 bases and J 0 bases, with 7 bases left between them. In germline, CDR1 is SGHRS, CDR2 YFSETQ. The CDR3: CASSLVAGSGNTIYF. CDR3 bases: TGCGCCAGCAGCTTGGTAGCGGGCTCTGGAAACACCATATATTTT. Supplemented by reference TRBV5-1 and TRBJ1-3, the full variable domain reads KAGVTQTPRYLIKTRGQQVTLSCSPISGHRSVSWYQQTPGQGLQFLFEYFSETQRNKGNFPGRFSGRQFSNSRSEMNVSTLELGDSALYLCASSLVAGSGNTIYFGEGSWLTVV.

The chain has TRBV7-6 and TRBJ2-3, with 7 bases lining up with TRBD1. The CDR3 has 17 residues. CDR1 is SGHVS and CDR2 is FNYEAQ in the germline V gene. V lost 5 bases to trimming and J lost 0 bases; unmatched junction nucleotides: 11. CDR3 in amino acids: CASSPTYRGRSTDTQYF. In nucleotides, the CDR3 is TGTGCCAGCAGCCCTACGTACAGGGGACGGAGCACAGATACGCAGTATTTT. Full variable domain (outside the CDR3, taken from reference TRBV7-6 and TRBJ2-3): GAGVSQSPRYKVTKRGQDVALRCDPISGHVSLYWYRQALGQGPEFLTYFNYEAQQDKSGLPNDRFSAERPEGSISTLTIQRTEQRDSAMYRCASSPTYRGRSTDTQYFGPGTRLTVL.

The chain carries TRBV6-5 and TRBJ2-1; the D is unclear. The V end was cut by 6 bases, the J end by 4 bases, with 10 bases between. CDR3 length: 13 residues. Germline values: CDR1 MNHEY, CDR2 SVGAGI. The CDR3 reads CASSPTLYNEQFF. The CDR3 bases are TGTGCCAGCAGCCCGACACTTTACAATGAGCAGTTCTTC.

This rearrangement joins TRBV29-1 to TRBJ2-7; a possible D gene is TRBD2 (7 bases). The CDR3 has 12 amino acids. The V and J ends lost 6 bases and 4 bases respectively, with 13 bases between them. CDR1 is SQVTM and CDR2 is ANQGSEA in the germline V gene. The CDR3 protein is CSVGGGPYEQYF. As DNA, the CDR3 is TGCAGCGTGGGAGGGGGTCCGTACGAGCAGTACTTC.

In this sample, this clone turned up once. The chain links TRBV7-6 to TRBJ2-5; 7 bases map to TRBD2. Germline V gene data show CDR1 as SGHVS and CDR2 as FNYEAQ. The V segment lost 5 bases and the J segment 2 bases; nucleotides outside the gene matches: 8. The CDR3 loop spans 15 amino acids. DNA of the CDR3: TGTGCCAGCAGCGGCGGAGGAGCGGGACAAGAGACCCAGTACTTC. Translated, it gives CASSGGGAGQETQYF.

The chain links TRBV9 to TRBJ1-2, with TRBD1 identical over 9 bases. Germline CDR1 and CDR2: SGDLS and YYNGEE. V gave up 1 base and J gave up 5 bases; unmatched junction bases: 24. CDR3 length: 21 amino acids. The CDR3 DNA reads TGTGCCAGCAGCGTACACGTCTCGCCCCGGGACAGGGAAAGTGGCTCTTATGGCTACACCTTC. It encodes CASSVHVSPRDRESGSYGYTF.

The chain has TRBV11-2 and TRBJ2-7; D is possibly TRBD1 (6 bases). Germline V CDR1 and CDR2: SGHAT, FQNNGV. Trimming removed 6 bases from V and 0 bases from J, with 12 bases in between. The length of the CDR3 is 14 residues. CDR3 loop: CASRLQGYSYEQYF. The CDR3 DNA sequence: TGTGCCAGCAGATTACAGGGATACTCCTACGAGCAGTACTTC.

V gene TRBV7-6 combines with J gene TRBJ1-5; tentatively, D is TRBD1 (5 bases). The CDR3 is 14 amino acids. Germline values: CDR1 SGHVS, CDR2 FNYEAQ. Between the trimmed V and J ends, which lost 5 bases and 3 bases, there was a span of 11 bases. The CDR3 protein is CASSAGPLNQPQHF. CDR3 DNA: TGTGCCAGCAGCGCGGGACCTCTCAATCAGCCCCAGCATTTT.

This chain uses TRBV27 with TRBJ2-1; D perhaps matches TRBD2 (6 bases). This CDR3 spans 15 amino acids. V gave up 8 bases and J gave up 6 bases, with 20 bases separating them. Germline V gives CDR1 MNHEY, CDR2 SMNVEV (reference sequence). The CDR3 spells CASFPSPGDPNEQFF. DNA for the CDR3: TGTGCCAGCTTCCCCAGTCCGGGAGATCCCAATGAGCAGTTCTTC.

The rearrangement joins TRBV18 to TRBJ2-1; 8 bases are shared with TRBD2. Germline V gene sequence: CDR1 KGHSH, CDR2 LQKENI. The V and J ends lost 3 bases and 3 bases, in that order; junction bases with no gene match: 4. The CDR3 sequence is 15 residues long. CDR3 nucleotide sequence: TGTGCCAGCTCACCGGCGACTAGCGTCTACAATGAGCAGTTCTTC. Its protein product is CASSPATSVYNEQFF. Full variable domain (remainder filled in from reference TRBV18 and TRBJ2-1): NAGVMQNPRHLVRRRGQEARLRCSPMKGHSHVYWYRQLPEEGLKFMVYLQKENIIDESGMPKERFSAEFPKEGPSILRIQQVVRGDSAAYFCASSPATSVYNEQFFGPGTRLTVL.

This chain uses TRBV28 with TRBJ1-1; 7 bases map to TRBD1. V trimming: 3 bases; J trimming: 1 base; junction bases outside the gene matches: 5. The CDR3 loop spans 15 amino acids. Germline CDR1 and CDR2: MDHEN and SYDVKM. The CDR3: CASSLETGRNTEAFF. In nucleotides, the CDR3 is TGTGCCAGCAGTTTGGAGACAGGGAGGAACACTGAAGCTTTCTTT.